This TCR beta chain was documented in a study of control samples from healthy donors and cancer patients. Only in-frame clones appear in the TCRdb table, and some are missing; sequencing was by immunoSEQ multiplex PCR. The table includes about 50,000 clones, around 96% detected once. The germline gives CDR1 SGHDT, CDR2 YYEEEE. This CDR3 contains 15 residues. With V trimmed by 4 bases and J by 3 bases, 5 bases remained unmatched. This TCR was recovered from a woman aged 25 to 39 in good health. This chain links TRBV5-6 with TRBJ2-7, with TRBD2 identical over 12 bases. The specimen was blood. CDR3 loop: CASSPGLAGLYEQYF. The CDR3 DNA reads TGTGCCAGCAGCCCCGGACTAGCGGGACTCTACGAGCAGTACTTC.